The rows below give T cell receptor beta chains drawn from one sample of a study of vaccination and CD4 T cells after COVID-19. These receptors' targets are unknown. TCRdb analysed the PCR reads with MiXCR anew, one entry per CDR3 protein. The table has approximately 20,000 distinct CDR3 sequences, 46% seen once. This specimen consisted of CD4+ T cells from blood, cultured in vitro, obtained about 7 months after SARS-CoV-2 vaccination. The receptor source for this set is a human donor who had recovered from COVID-19. Each CDR3 is given with its conserved first and last residue. The order of the fields is clone size, J gene, D gene, V gene, CDR3 protein, CDR3 DNA. The D gene is left open where the match is weak. Clone size, where shown, is once, few, many, or a class for clones that have expanded.

.,TRBJ1-1,.,TRBV7-9,CASSSHWTANTEAFF,TGTGCCAGCAGCTCCCATTGGACAGCGAACACTGAAGCTTTCTTT
.,TRBJ1-2,TRBD1,TRBV7-2,CASSLVAGTDYGYTF,TGTGCCAGCAGCTTAGTGGCCGGGACAGACTATGGCTACACCTTC
.,TRBJ2-7,TRBD1,TRBV5-4,CASSLGTGIYEQYF,TGTGCCAGCAGCCTAGGGACAGGAATCTACGAGCAGTACTTC
.,TRBJ2-1,.,TRBV7-8,CASSSQGQSSYNEQFF,TGTGCCAGCAGCTCACAAGGCCAGAGCTCCTACAATGAGCAGTTCTTC
few,TRBJ1-2,.,TRBV6-1,CATTAVGEGGYTF,TGTGCCACCACAGCAGTTGGTGAAGGTGGCTACACCTTC
.,TRBJ2-5,.,TRBV20-1,CSVMNGTQETQYF,TGCAGTGTCATGAATGGGACTCAAGAGACCCAGTACTTC
.,TRBJ2-1,.,TRBV7-8,CASSPTRGIAVNEQFF,TGTGCCAGCAGCCCTACCCGGGGCATCGCGGTGAATGAGCAGTTCTTC
.,TRBJ2-5,.,TRBV20-1,CSASGPYQETQYF,TGCAGTGCTAGTGGGCCGTACCAAGAGACCCAGTACTTC
.,TRBJ2-3,.,TRBV7-2,CASSLTPTGPTQYF,TGTGCCAGCAGCTTAACCCCGACAGGTCCTACGCAGTATTTT
.,TRBJ1-1,.,TRBV7-6,CASSLGQVGTEAFF,TGTGCCAGCAGCTTAGGACAGGTCGGCACTGAAGCTTTCTTT
few,TRBJ1-2,.,TRBV20-1,CSARGVENYGYTF,TGCAGTGCTAGGGGGGTCGAGAACTATGGCTACACCTTC
few,TRBJ1-2,.,TRBV6-2/TRBV6-3,CASSLLREYGYTF,TGTGCCAGCAGTCTCTTAAGGGAATATGGCTACACCTTC
.,TRBJ2-5,TRBD2,TRBV7-9,CASSLVASGHQETQYF,TGTGCCAGCAGCTTAGTCGCTAGCGGACACCAAGAGACCCAGTACTTC
.,TRBJ2-6,TRBD1,TRBV24-1,CATSDAAPRGQGAGANVLTF,TGTGCCACCAGTGACGCAGCTCCCCGAGGACAGGGGGCTGGGGCCAACGTCCTGACTTTC
.,TRBJ2-7,TRBD1,TRBV28,CASSPGQAAYEQYF,TGTGCCAGCAGTCCGGGACAGGCCGCCTACGAGCAGTACTTC
.,TRBJ1-1,TRBD1,TRBV7-8,CASSSIYRGGFTEAFF,TGTGCCAGCAGCTCCATTTACAGGGGGGGGTTCACTGAAGCTTTCTTT
few,TRBJ2-7,TRBD2,TRBV7-6,CASSLLSLAGGSYEQYF,TGTGCCAGCAGCTTACTGTCCCTAGCGGGAGGGAGCTACGAGCAGTACTTC
.,TRBJ2-6,TRBD1,TRBV7-9,CASSSLRGQARSGANVLTF,TGTGCCAGCAGCTCGCTCCGGGGACAGGCCCGCTCTGGGGCCAACGTCCTGACTTTC
.,TRBJ2-7,TRBD2,TRBV20-1,CSATPSGRPPGYEQYF,TGCAGTGCTACACCTAGCGGGAGACCTCCTGGCTACGAGCAGTACTTC
.,TRBJ2-1,.,TRBV25-1,CASSEYPSRQFF,TGTGCCAGCAGTGAATATCCTTCGCGGCAGTTCTTC
.,TRBJ2-7,TRBD2,TRBV6-1,CASSQLSGRVYEQYF,TGTGCCAGCAGTCAACTTAGCGGGAGGGTCTACGAGCAGTACTTC
.,TRBJ1-2,.,TRBV20-1,CSARDSAGTNYGYTF,TGCAGTGCTAGAGATTCGGCAGGGACTAACTATGGCTACACCTTC
few,TRBJ2-7,TRBD2,TRBV7-9,CASSSRAGGPYEQYF,TGTGCCAGCAGCAGCCGCGCGGGGGGGCCCTACGAGCAGTACTTC
few,TRBJ1-2,.,TRBV20-1,CSAPANYGYTF,TGCAGTGCCCCGGCTAACTATGGCTACACCTTC
.,TRBJ2-4,.,TRBV28,CASSPRQGGSGYIQYF,TGTGCCAGCAGTCCACGCCAGGGGGGTAGCGGGTACATTCAGTACTTC
.,TRBJ2-3,.,TRBV12-3/TRBV12-4,CASTAHRVTQYF,TGTGCCAGCACTGCCCACAGGGTTACGCAGTATTTT
.,TRBJ1-1,.,TRBV21-1,CASSNRDPYTEAFF,TGTGCCAGCAGCAACAGGGATCCCTACACTGAAGCTTTCTTT
medium-sized,TRBJ2-7,TRBD2,TRBV7-9,CASSALLAGGSYEQYF,TGTGCCAGCAGCGCACTTCTAGCGGGAGGTTCCTACGAGCAGTACTTC
few,TRBJ2-1,.,TRBV20-1,CSASASGDNEQFF,TGCAGTGCTAGTGCGAGCGGCGACAATGAGCAGTTCTTC
few,TRBJ2-7,.,TRBV19,CASSVGGNGYEQYF,TGTGCCAGTAGTGTAGGGGGGAATGGTTACGAGCAGTACTTC
.,TRBJ2-7,TRBD2,TRBV7-2,CASSLGLAGDEQYF,TGTGCCAGCAGCTTAGGCCTAGCGGGAGACGAGCAGTACTTC
.,TRBJ2-1,.,TRBV20-1,CSAQDGALSPEQFF,TGCAGTGCACAAGACGGGGCCCTTTCCCCTGAGCAGTTCTTC
few,TRBJ2-7,TRBD2,TRBV6-1,CASRRTSDHYEQYF,TGTGCCAGCAGGAGGACTAGCGACCACTACGAGCAGTACTTC
few,TRBJ1-1,.,TRBV7-6,CASSLAYQGEAFF,TGTGCCAGCAGCTTAGCTTATCAGGGCGAAGCTTTCTTT
medium-sized,TRBJ1-6,TRBD1,TRBV7-9,CASSVTGDAPLHF,TGTGCCAGCAGCGTGACAGGGGACGCACCCCTCCACTTT
.,TRBJ1-5,.,TRBV4-2,CASSQDQGRSNQPQHF,TGTGCCAGCAGCCAAGATCAGGGACGAAGCAATCAGCCCCAGCATTTT
.,TRBJ2-1,TRBD2,TRBV7-8,CASSLSGGRGYNEQFF,TGTGCCAGCAGCTTATCTGGTGGGAGGGGATACAATGAGCAGTTCTTC
.,TRBJ2-3,TRBD2,TRBV7-9,CASSLASGRDTQYF,TGTGCCAGCAGCTTAGCTAGCGGGAGAGATACGCAGTATTTT
.,TRBJ1-2,.,TRBV6-1,CASSGTGRYGYTF,TGTGCCAGCAGTGGAACAGGAAGATATGGCTACACCTTC
once,TRBJ1-2,TRBD1,TRBV6-1,CASRDRKVYNYGYTF,TGTGCCAGCAGGGACAGGAAAGTATATAACTATGGCTACACCTTC
medium-sized,TRBJ1-1,.,TRBV6-2/TRBV6-3,CASSYLGDTEAFF,TGTGCCAGCAGTTACTTGGGGGACACTGAAGCTTTCTTT